Listed below are T cell receptor beta chains from one sample, sequenced in a study of early stage breast cancer tumors. Repertoires were generated with immunoSEQ multiplex PCR, while TCRdb's copy carries only in-frame clones and drops some. The table lists fewer than 30,000 clones, about three fifths of them singletons. Sequenced input: breast tumor tissue. Receptors originate from a person in their fifties or sixties with breast cancer. CDR3s include the opening cysteine and the closing phenylalanine or tryptophan. Clone size is stated in some rows and not others, as once, few, many or a class when expanded.

j_call cdr3_length clone_size v_call cdr3_aa
TRBJ1-2 12 NA TRBV6-5 CASSGQGGGYTF
TRBJ2-1 17 NA TRBV7-3 CASSLLSLSSGSHEQFF
TRBJ2-1 19 NA TRBV4-3 CASSQDLPGTSGRANEQFF
TRBJ2-7 14 few TRBV21-1 CASSLIPMTDEQYF
TRBJ2-5 14 NA TRBV5-8 CASSTGQGGETQYF
TRBJ2-7 12 once TRBV30 CAWSVQLREQYF
TRBJ1-2 16 NA TRBV7-8 CASSLAGAGGWSGYTF
TRBJ1-4 17 NA TRBV4-2 CASSQDRMTGQNEKLFF
TRBJ2-6 16 NA TRBV27 CASRRDGWAGANVLTF
TRBJ1-3 15 NA TRBV5-6 CASSLVPGQGNTIYF
TRBJ2-7 13 NA TRBV19 CASSGPGSYEQYF
TRBJ2-3 16 NA TRBV30 CAWSTGGKSYTDTQYF
TRBJ2-3 19 NA TRBV27 CASSTRLAGGQMDTDTQYF
TRBJ1-1 15 few TRBV5-4 CASSLAGTGDTEAFF
TRBJ2-6 16 few TRBV10-3 CAISAFTGAGANVLTF
TRBJ2-7 14 few TRBV15 CATSKGLAGAVPYF
TRBJ2-7 17 NA TRBV12-5 CASGLAFSAGASYEQYF
TRBJ2-5 13 NA TRBV14 CASSQGSMETQYF
TRBJ2-1 13 few TRBV11-3 CASSLGRDREQFF
TRBJ1-2 14 few TRBV6-1 CASREGATNYGYTF
TRBJ2-7 14 NA TRBV7-2 CASSLSGSGYEQYF
TRBJ1-5 13 NA TRBV29-1 CSVEGARGQPQHF
TRBJ2-5 15 once TRBV4-1 CASSQAGAPGETQYF
TRBJ2-1 15 NA TRBV4-3 CASTPTGTSVGEQFF
TRBJ2-2 13 few TRBV7-2 CASCRGNTGELFF
TRBJ2-2 16 medium-sized TRBV2 CASSGGLAGGSGELFF
TRBJ1-2 16 NA TRBV6-1 CASSEEPQGSGYGYTF
TRBJ2-1 14 NA TRBV30 CAWSGASGYNEQFF
TRBJ2-6 15 medium-sized TRBV14 CASSQDGTGANVLTF
TRBJ1-1 13 once TRBV7-2 CASSLETGTEAFF
TRBJ1-1 16 NA TRBV5-1 CASSLQAPGGLTEAFF